The sequence of this T cell receptor beta chain was determined in a study of T cell repertoires in cytomegalovirus infection. On the study more broadly: Public TCR beta signatures marked donors with CMV infection and the matching HLA.

For this clonotype: The antigen is unknown.

The CDR3 totals 15 residues. The V gene's germline CDR1 is SGHVS and CDR2 FNYEAQ. V was pared by 4 bases and J by 3 bases, with 6 bases of the junction left unmatched. TCRdb processed the reads anew with MiXCR; each CDR3 protein has one entry. This table holds roughly 920,000 distinct CDR3 sequences, approximately 32% found once. The sample consisted of cultured CD8+ T cells from PBMCs, taken from culture after CMV antigen stimulation. The source of this sequence is a human donor in good health (CMV status not recorded). Some clones in this sample may be carry-over from other donors' samples. The chain has TRBV7-6 and TRBJ2-5; 9 bases align to TRBD2. The CDR3 DNA reads as TGTGCCAGCAGCTCCAGGGGACTAGCTAAAGAGACCCAGTACTTC. Its protein is CASSSRGLAKETQYF.